The T cell receptor (beta chain) described here comes from a study of somatic mutations in cytotoxic T cells in rheumatoid arthritis. Study-level results: A largest CD8+ clone above 20% of CD8+ cells occurred in 8 of 65 patients. Patients with rheumatoid arthritis, but not healthy controls, had CD8+ clonality that increased with age. The study found no significant difference in CD8+ T-cell clonality between rheumatoid arthritis patients and age-matched healthy controls.

Germline loops: CDR1 MNHNY, CDR2 SVGAGI (reference sequence). This CDR3 comprises 13 residues. Trimming removed 6 bases at V and 3 bases at J, with 12 bases between. This clone occurred a few times. The antigen remains unidentified. Profiled with immunoSEQ multiplex PCR; TCRdb holds only in-frame clones, not every one. Among under 20,000 clones listed, over 60% were seen once. The sequence was obtained from an adult with rheumatoid arthritis. Sequencing input: CD8+ T cells sorted from blood. The chain is built from TRBV6-6 and TRBJ2-7; D unclear. CDR3 sequence: CASRRAFGYEQYF. The CDR3 coding sequence is TGTGCCAGCAGGCGCGCGTTTGGCTACGAGCAGTACTTC.